Listed below are T cell receptor beta chains from one sample, sequenced in a study of blood T cell repertoires in COVID-19. The method was immunoSEQ multiplex PCR; TCRdb's version includes in-frame clones alone and lacks a portion of them. The data hold 20,000 to 25,000 clones, with over 80% observed a single time. Sequenced: peripheral blood. The receptors originated from a man older than 75 with active or convalescent COVID-19. CDR3s include the opening cysteine and the closing phenylalanine or tryptophan. Each record gives: J gene, clone size, V gene, CDR3 length, CDR3 protein. Not every row has a clone size; where given, it reads once, few, many or a size class.

j_call: TRBJ2-5; clone_size: -; v_call: TRBV5-1; cdr3_length: 14; cdr3_aa: CASSLRGTQETQYF
j_call: TRBJ2-5; clone_size: few; v_call: TRBV11-1; cdr3_length: 15; cdr3_aa: CASSLSGTGWETQYF
j_call: TRBJ2-1; clone_size: -; v_call: TRBV29-1; cdr3_length: 14; cdr3_aa: CSSLAGGIYNEQFF
j_call: TRBJ1-1; clone_size: -; v_call: TRBV5-1; cdr3_length: 13; cdr3_aa: CASNPGGRTEAFF
j_call: TRBJ2-1; clone_size: -; v_call: TRBV19; cdr3_length: 19; cdr3_aa: CASSVYTRPPIPSYNEQFF
j_call: TRBJ1-4; clone_size: -; v_call: TRBV11-2; cdr3_length: 16; cdr3_aa: CASSLGLQGIGEKLFF
j_call: TRBJ2-3; clone_size: -; v_call: TRBV29-1; cdr3_length: 13; cdr3_aa: CSVLRRATDTQYF
j_call: TRBJ2-7; clone_size: -; v_call: TRBV11-2; cdr3_length: 14; cdr3_aa: CASSLGTSVYEQYF
j_call: TRBJ1-1; clone_size: -; v_call: TRBV5-5; cdr3_length: 14; cdr3_aa: CASSLAPGGTEAFF
j_call: TRBJ2-7; clone_size: -; v_call: TRBV28; cdr3_length: 16; cdr3_aa: CASSLTVSLVREQQYF
j_call: TRBJ1-5; clone_size: -; v_call: TRBV15; cdr3_length: 15; cdr3_aa: CATSRSDSGNQPQHF
j_call: TRBJ1-2; clone_size: once; v_call: TRBV19; cdr3_length: 15; cdr3_aa: CASSISIGTDYGYTF
j_call: TRBJ1-5; clone_size: -; v_call: TRBV27; cdr3_length: 14; cdr3_aa: CASSWQGLNQPQHF
j_call: TRBJ1-5; clone_size: -; v_call: TRBV28; cdr3_length: 14; cdr3_aa: CASRQGQINQPQHF
j_call: TRBJ2-5; clone_size: few; v_call: TRBV18; cdr3_length: 13; cdr3_aa: CASSLREGETQYF
j_call: TRBJ2-2; clone_size: -; v_call: TRBV7-2; cdr3_length: 15; cdr3_aa: CASSVSGLPTGELFF
j_call: TRBJ2-3; clone_size: -; v_call: TRBV11-2; cdr3_length: 15; cdr3_aa: CASSLLAGGQDTQYF
j_call: TRBJ2-2; clone_size: -; v_call: TRBV5-1; cdr3_length: 16; cdr3_aa: CASSLAGTGNTGELFF
j_call: TRBJ1-2; clone_size: -; v_call: TRBV7-8; cdr3_length: 15; cdr3_aa: CASSLGGGGLYGYTF
j_call: TRBJ2-3; clone_size: -; v_call: TRBV12-3/TRBV12-4; cdr3_length: 13; cdr3_aa: CASRTGIQDTQYF
j_call: TRBJ2-1; clone_size: -; v_call: TRBV6-1; cdr3_length: 16; cdr3_aa: CASSEMGLAGAYEQFF
j_call: TRBJ2-1; clone_size: -; v_call: TRBV19; cdr3_length: 14; cdr3_aa: CASMWRAQADEQFF
j_call: TRBJ1-1; clone_size: -; v_call: TRBV5-1; cdr3_length: 15; cdr3_aa: CASSGRTAMNTEAFF
j_call: TRBJ2-3; clone_size: -; v_call: TRBV4-1; cdr3_length: 16; cdr3_aa: CASSQQGGASTDTQYF
j_call: TRBJ2-3; clone_size: once; v_call: TRBV7-9; cdr3_length: 15; cdr3_aa: CASSPGTGGADTQYF
j_call: TRBJ2-3; clone_size: -; v_call: TRBV7-8; cdr3_length: 13; cdr3_aa: CASSPGAGDTQYF
j_call: TRBJ2-2; clone_size: -; v_call: TRBV9; cdr3_length: 15; cdr3_aa: CASSDLAVNTGELFF
j_call: TRBJ2-1; clone_size: -; v_call: TRBV3-1/TRBV3-2; cdr3_length: 15; cdr3_aa: CASSQDVAGGRFEFF
j_call: TRBJ2-3; clone_size: -; v_call: TRBV7-2; cdr3_length: 16; cdr3_aa: CASTPLWGRGTDTQYF
j_call: TRBJ1-2; clone_size: -; v_call: TRBV19; cdr3_length: 15; cdr3_aa: CASSIYGALGYGYTF
j_call: TRBJ2-1; clone_size: -; v_call: TRBV19; cdr3_length: 14; cdr3_aa: CASSPRTSLNEQFF
j_call: TRBJ1-4; clone_size: once; v_call: TRBV5-1; cdr3_length: 15; cdr3_aa: CASSLEGGTNEKLFF
j_call: TRBJ1-2; clone_size: -; v_call: TRBV11-2; cdr3_length: 14; cdr3_aa: CASSLRYRDYGYTF
j_call: TRBJ2-1; clone_size: -; v_call: TRBV18; cdr3_length: 16; cdr3_aa: CASSPYGAGGRNEQFF
j_call: TRBJ2-3; clone_size: -; v_call: TRBV10-1; cdr3_length: 12; cdr3_aa: CASTGAPDTQYF
j_call: TRBJ1-5; clone_size: -; v_call: TRBV5-1; cdr3_length: 15; cdr3_aa: CASSLEAGGDQPQHF
j_call: TRBJ1-6; clone_size: -; v_call: TRBV19; cdr3_length: 15; cdr3_aa: CASSTLGGSNSPLHF
j_call: TRBJ2-1; clone_size: -; v_call: TRBV19; cdr3_length: 14; cdr3_aa: CASSREGSYNEQFF
j_call: TRBJ1-2; clone_size: few; v_call: TRBV5-1; cdr3_length: 15; cdr3_aa: CASSLDPTGASGYTF
j_call: TRBJ2-7; clone_size: -; v_call: TRBV18; cdr3_length: 15; cdr3_aa: CASSRDRGTSLEQYF
j_call: TRBJ2-7; clone_size: -; v_call: TRBV11-2; cdr3_length: 15; cdr3_aa: CASSPRREGVGEQYF
j_call: TRBJ1-3; clone_size: -; v_call: TRBV30; cdr3_length: 14; cdr3_aa: CAWGTGGLGNTIYF
j_call: TRBJ2-2; clone_size: -; v_call: TRBV5-1; cdr3_length: 16; cdr3_aa: CASSLGTGLNTGELFF
j_call: TRBJ2-3; clone_size: -; v_call: TRBV7-2; cdr3_length: 16; cdr3_aa: CASSASGGPPTDTQYF
j_call: TRBJ1-4; clone_size: -; v_call: TRBV6-5; cdr3_length: 14; cdr3_aa: CARRTRGCHEKLFF
j_call: TRBJ2-1; clone_size: -; v_call: TRBV7-6; cdr3_length: 12; cdr3_aa: CASSLDYHKQFF
j_call: TRBJ2-1; clone_size: -; v_call: TRBV18; cdr3_length: 18; cdr3_aa: CASSPTGTGGASYNEQFF
j_call: TRBJ2-7; clone_size: -; v_call: TRBV5-1; cdr3_length: 13; cdr3_aa: CASSWGGTYEQYF
j_call: TRBJ2-6; clone_size: once; v_call: TRBV7-9; cdr3_length: 18; cdr3_aa: CASSRSLNSWSGANVLTF
j_call: TRBJ1-3; clone_size: once; v_call: TRBV5-1; cdr3_length: 16; cdr3_aa: CASGDRALGSGNTIYF
j_call: TRBJ2-1; clone_size: -; v_call: TRBV14; cdr3_length: 14; cdr3_aa: CASSQASAYNEQFF
j_call: TRBJ1-3; clone_size: -; v_call: TRBV5-8; cdr3_length: 16; cdr3_aa: CASSLVYRSSGNTIYF
j_call: TRBJ2-3; clone_size: once; v_call: TRBV4-2; cdr3_length: 16; cdr3_aa: CASSQDLSQGVDTQYF